The 3 T cell receptor beta chains in this list originate from one sample, sequenced in a study of blood T cell repertoires in COVID-19. Using immunoSEQ multiplex PCR, the repertoire was profiled, and TCRdb retains in-frame clones only, with some absent. The sample contains under 350,000 clones, 80% to 90% of which appear only once. The sequencing sample was made of PBMCs or T cells enriched from blood (not recorded which). These receptors were collected from a woman between 40 and 50 years old with acute COVID-19.

The chain uses TRBV10-3 and TRBJ2-3, with 7 bases fitting TRBD2. The CDR3 runs 14 residues. V lost 7 bases to trimming and J lost 0 bases; unmatched junction nucleotides: 4. CDR1 is ENHRY, CDR2 SYGVKD, per germline. CDR3 loop: CAINGRGSTDTQYF. The CDR3 DNA reads TGTGCCATCAATGGGCGGGGGAGCACAGATACGCAGTATTTT.

This rearrangement joins TRBV6-5 to TRBJ2-7; 9 bases align to TRBD2. CDR1 is MNHEY and CDR2 is SVGAGI in the germline V gene. CDR3 length: 14 residues. With V trimmed by 5 bases and J by 2 bases, 4 bases remained unmatched. As DNA, the CDR3 is TGTGCCAGCAGTCCCGGCGGGAGGGCCTACGAGCAGTACTTC. As protein: CASSPGGRAYEQYF.

The chain combines TRBV2 with TRBJ1-1, with a weak D call TRBD1 (6 bases). Germline V gives CDR1 SNHLY, CDR2 FYNNEI. The CDR3 length is 15 residues. Trimming took 8 bases from V and 5 from J, leaving 21 bases between them. The CDR3 DNA reads as TGTGCCAGCCATCGGGACACCTCCCTGGGGACTGAAGCTTTCTTT. This sequence encodes CASHRDTSLGTEAFF.